This TCR beta chain was sequenced for a study of CD8+CD57+ T cells in acquired aplastic anemia (dated by TCRdb to 2016 to 2018). General notes on the study: On average, sorted CD4+ and CD8+ cells yielded approximately 3 ug of extracted DNA, with a range of about 0.19 to 30 ug. CD8+CD57+ expansion was defined as a frequency above the mean frequency observed in healthy subjects. The study at large found these results: Around 28 CD8+ CDR3 sequences were found to be shared between patients and controls, but these sequences appeared to be highly expressed in patients and within the immunodominant clones of the patients. No significant difference in CD8+ Simpson's diversity was found between patients and healthy controls (P=0.060).

To note about this clonotype: Its binding antigen is unknown. Base quality data are lacking; no much larger clone is found one base away.

The germline V gene (reference sequence) sets CDR1 to DFQATT and CDR2 to SNEGSKA. Taken from cysteine to phenylalanine, the CDR3 has 15 residues. Just the 45-base CDR3 DNA is kept, in frame starting at base 1. Deletion took 0 bases off V and 0 bases off J, with a span of 9 bases between the germline ends. Patients chosen for sequencing had shown expansion of CD8+CD57+ cells by flow cytometry. Every patient had severe acquired aplastic anemia, diagnosed using the International Study of Aplastic Anemia and Agranulocytosis and Camitta criteria. Patients had received no therapy at the time of blood sampling. TCR repertoires of sorted CD4+ and CD8+ blood T cells from severe aplastic anemia patients and healthy subjects were deep-sequenced in the study. In the USA, patient enrollment took place under clinicaltrials.gov protocols 00001620, 01623167, 00001397, 00071045, 00081523 and 00961064. Ficoll-Paque density gradient centrifugation was used to isolate peripheral blood mononuclear cells. Before DNA extraction, CD4+ and CD8+ T cells were sorted with FACS or magnetic beads.

Genomic DNA served as template for TCR beta VDJ combination and CDR3 sequence profiling. TCR repertoire sequencing was run on an Illumina HiSeq 2000. For the original study's pipeline: Repertoires were assessed using TRBV/TRBJ rearrangement plots, CDR3 size and DJ length profiles, and Simpson's diversity index. Whichever DNA sequence was most abundant in the deep sequencing data was defined as the immunodominant clone. CDR3 amino acid sequences were screened for sharing across subjects and compared with published repertoires and the VDJdb database. TCRdb itself trimmed the public reads at Q25 with fastp, ran MiXCR and retained productive beta chains. Each entry is one CDR3 protein sequence, shown with its most common DNA and genes. The V and J calls and clone size are TCRdb's, not the authors'. For this sample the table gives 150,000 or so distinct CDR3 sequences, of which roughly 48% were detected only once. The top ten hold roughly 3.1% of the sample.

The TCR sequence derives from a human donor with aplastic anemia. Here the chain combines TRBV20-1 and TRBJ2-1, with the D segment identity uncertain. The sequenced sample consisted of sorted CD4+, CD8+, or CD8+CD57+ T cells (not recorded which) from PBMCs. The DNA reads TGCAGTGCTAGAGAGCCGGGTAGCTCCTACAATGAGCAGTTCTTC. This codes for CSAREPGSSYNEQFF.